What follows are 20 T cell receptor beta chains derived from one specimen sequenced in a study of T cells in Graves' hyperthyroidism and ophthalmopathy. Amplification yielded TCR beta CDR3 regions, with RNA transcripts as the source. When the TCR CDR3 underwent first-round RT-PCR, the HTBI primer set was used. TCRdb fed the multiplex PCR reads into MiXCR, producing one record per CDR3 protein. The sample holds nearly 600,000 distinct CDR3 sequences, about 14% seen once. Material for sequencing was blood. The receptor source for this set is a woman aged 25-40 years with Graves' hyperthyroidism that later progressed to Graves' ophthalmopathy.

This clonotype has at least ten counts. V and J are TRBV9 and TRBJ2-7, with 7 bases fitting TRBD1. Germline CDR1 SGDLS, CDR2 YYNGEE. Unmatched junction bases numbered 7, after V lost 4 bases and J lost 3 bases. This CDR3 is built from 14 residues. The CDR3 DNA sequence: TGTGCCAGCAGCAAAACGGGACAGAACTACGAGCAGTACTTC. It is translated as CASSKTGQNYEQYF.

This sequence joins TRBV19 and TRBJ2-7; D gene unclear. V gave up 3 bases and J gave up 2 bases, with 11 bases separating them. This CDR3 contains 14 residues. Germline CDR1 is LNHDA and CDR2 is SQIVND (reference sequence). CDR3 sequence: CASSIGTVAYEQYF. The CDR3 DNA sequence: TGTGCCAGTAGTATCGGAACAGTCGCCTACGAGCAGTACTTC. Full variable domain (outside the CDR3, taken from reference TRBV19 and TRBJ2-7): DGGITQSPKYLFRKEGQNVTLSCEQNLNHDAMYWYRQDPGQGLRLIYYSQIVNDFQKGDIAEGYSVSREKKESFPLTVTSAQKNPTAFYLCASSIGTVAYEQYFGPGTRLTVT.

This clonotype was observed many times. This chain joins TRBV5-5 and TRBJ1-1; unclear D gene. CDR1 and CDR2 from the germline V gene are SGHKS and YYEKEE (reference sequence). This CDR3 comprises 11 residues. The CDR3 region is CAQVGTTEAFF. The CDR3 DNA follows: TGTGCACAAGTAGGAACCACTGAAGCTTTCTTT.

The chain joins TRBV7-9 to TRBJ2-1; 9 bases are a match to TRBD2. Germline V gene sequence: CDR1 SEHNR, CDR2 FQNEAQ (reference sequence). CDR3 length: 16 residues. V was pared by 8 bases and J by 4 bases, with 12 bases of the junction left unmatched. The CDR3 loop reads CASLGPATSGYNEQFF. CDR3 bases: TGTGCCAGCTTAGGTCCGGCGACTAGCGGTTACAATGAGCAGTTCTTC.

This sequence joins TRBV27 and TRBJ2-1; the match to TRBD2 covers 10 bases. The germline V gene has CDR1 MNHEY and CDR2 SMNVEV (reference sequence). The CDR3 is 16 amino acids. With V trimmed by 4 bases and J by 2 bases, 5 bases remained unmatched. CDR3 sequence reads: CASSSLAGVPYNEQFF. As DNA, the CDR3 is TGTGCCAGCAGTTCTCTAGCGGGAGTTCCCTACAATGAGCAGTTCTTC.

This clonotype came up a few times. CDR3 region: CSASRLTMVRFF. The DNA of the CDR3 is TGCAGTGCTAGTAGGCTAACGATGGTGCGGTTCTTC. V and J are TRBV20-1 and TRBJ2-1; D remains ambiguous. V lost 3 bases to trimming and J lost 15 bases, with 18 bases between them. Germline V gives CDR1 DFQATT, CDR2 SNEGSKA (reference sequence). This CDR3 spans 12 amino acids.

CDR3 sequence: CAAKGALNYGYTF. The DNA for the CDR3 is TGTGCCGCTAAGGGGGCTCTAAACTATGGCTACACCTTC. This rearrangement joins TRBV28 to TRBJ1-2, with 7 bases matching TRBD1. The CDR3 sequence is 13 residues long. With V trimmed by 11 bases and J by 2 bases, 8 bases remained unmatched. Germline CDR1 reads MDHEN; CDR2 reads SYDVKM.

In its sample, this clonotype was seen many times. This chain links TRBV7-8 with TRBJ2-4; TRBD1 matches 7 bases. The CDR3 runs 13 residues. J lost 5 bases, V lost 5 bases, and 3 bases had no gene match. Germline values: CDR1 SGHVS, CDR2 FQNEAQ. CDR3 residues: CASSRDRENIQYF. DNA of the CDR3: TGTGCCAGCAGCCGGGACAGAGAAAACATTCAGTACTTC.

J is TRBJ1-1 and V is TRBV7-9; the match to TRBD1 covers 8 bases. Losses at the gene ends were 3 bases for V and 8 bases for J; bases not matched to a gene: 5. Germline values: CDR1 SEHNR, CDR2 FQNEAQ (reference sequence). The CDR3 is 13 residues long. The CDR3 reads CASSFGTGGEAFF. DNA of the CDR3: TGTGCCAGCAGCTTTGGGACAGGCGGCGAAGCTTTCTTT.

This clonotype was seen more than once but under ten times. This sequence joins TRBV7-6 and TRBJ2-2, with a possible D match to TRBD1 (6 bases). From germline, CDR1 is SGHVS and CDR2 FNYEAQ. CDR3 length: 13 amino acids. V lost 4 bases and J 4 bases, leaving 7 bases between the germline ends. The CDR3, as DNA: TGTGCCAGCAGCTGGACAGCCACCGGGGAGCTGTTTTTT. It specifies CASSWTATGELFF.

This clonotype turned up a few times. The chain carries TRBV27 and TRBJ1-1, with D uncertain. Per the germline V gene, CDR1 is MNHEY and CDR2 is SMNVEV (reference sequence). The CDR3 is 12 amino acids. V was cut by 8 bases and J by 7 bases, with 14 bases left in between. CDR3: CASSPNRVEAFF. CDR3 nucleotide sequence: TGTGCCAGCTCCCCAAACCGGGTTGAAGCTTTCTTT.

The chain has TRBV19 and TRBJ1-5; D not resolved. V was pared by 0 bases and J by 6 bases, with 9 bases between. This CDR3 region has 14 residues. CDR1 is LNHDA and CDR2 is SQIVND in the germline V gene (reference sequence). The CDR3 loop reads CASSIEKGGQPQHF. CDR3 coding DNA: TGTGCCAGTAGTATAGAAAAAGGAGGTCAGCCCCAGCATTTT. The full variable domain, in which reference TRBV19 and TRBJ1-5 provide the parts outside the CDR3, is DGGITQSPKYLFRKEGQNVTLSCEQNLNHDAMYWYRQDPGQGLRLIYYSQIVNDFQKGDIAEGYSVSREKKESFPLTVTSAQKNPTAFYLCASSIEKGGQPQHFGDGTRLSIL.

This clonotype has ten or more counts. The chain joins TRBV5-1 to TRBJ2-3; 7 bases fit TRBD1. This CDR3 region has 15 residues. The V segment lost 4 bases and the J segment 6 bases; nucleotides outside the gene matches: 11. Per germline, CDR1 SGHRS and CDR2 YFSETQ. Written as DNA, the CDR3 is TGCGCCAGCAGCCGAGGAGGACAGGAGACTGATACGCAGTATTTT. It specifies CASSRGGQETDTQYF.

In this sample, this clonotype turned up many times. The chain couples TRBV30 to TRBJ1-1; D might be TRBD1 (5 bases). Germline CDR1 and CDR2: GTSNPN and SVGIG (reference sequence). Trimming removed 7 bases from V and 5 bases from J, with 20 bases in between. This CDR3 region has 14 residues. For the CDR3, the DNA is TGTGCCTCCTCTAGTCAGGGAGGAAAGACTGAAGCTTTCTTT. Amino acid sequence: CASSSQGGKTEAFF.

In its sample, this clonotype was seen many times. The V gene is TRBV11-3, the J gene TRBJ2-1, with 10 bases fitting TRBD2. Trimming removed 0 bases from V and 0 bases from J; junction bases left unmatched: 5. The CDR3 spans 18 residues. Per germline, CDR1 SGHNT and CDR2 YENEEA. CDR3 bases: TGTGCCAGCAGCTTAGAACTAGCGGGGTACCACTCCTACAATGAGCAGTTCTTC. Translation: CASSLELAGYHSYNEQFF.

The chain joins TRBV28 to TRBJ2-1, with D uncertain. V gave up 3 bases and J gave up 10 bases, with 7 bases separating them. The length of the CDR3 is 11 residues. Germline CDR1 reads MDHEN; CDR2 reads SYDVKM. CDR3 sequence: CASSFRREQFF. The CDR3 nucleotides read TGTGCCAGCAGTTTCCGGAGAGAGCAGTTCTTC.

About this clonotype: A much bigger clone sits one base away, suggesting this may be a read error. V and J are TRBV24-1 and TRBJ1-2, with 8 bases matching TRBD1. The CDR3 spans 13 residues. The germline V gene encodes CDR1 KGHDR and CDR2 SFDVKD. The CDR3 is CATSDWTGRGCTF. In nucleotides, the CDR3 is TGTGCCACCAGTGACTGGACAGGGCGAGGCTGCACCTTC.

This clonotype has at least ten counts. V and J are TRBV12-5 and TRBJ2-3; D gene ambiguous. This CDR3 is 15 amino acids long. Germline CDR1 and CDR2: LGHNT and FRNRAP. With 3 bases removed from V and 0 bases from J, the gap between germline ends came to 10 bases. CDR3 amino acids: CASGLTAVSTDTQYF. The CDR3 DNA sequence: TGTGCTAGTGGTTTAACAGCCGTTAGCACAGATACGCAGTATTTT.

This clonotype turned up a few times. V is TRBV30 and J is TRBJ1-2; D gene ambiguous. The CDR3 spans 13 residues. V was trimmed by 2 bases and J by 0 bases, leaving 7 bases between them. In germline, CDR1 is GTSNPN, CDR2 SVGIG (reference sequence). The DNA of the CDR3 is TGTGCCTGGAGTCATACATCTAACTATGGCTACACCTTC. Translated, it gives CAWSHTSNYGYTF.

Notes on this clonotype: A much larger clone lies one base from this, so it may be a read error. This chain links TRBV19 with TRBJ2-2; D gene ambiguous. CDR3 length equals 13 residues. Germline CDR1 and CDR2: LNHDA and SQIVND (reference sequence). CDR3 in amino acids: CTSSSSVTGELFF. The DNA for the CDR3 is TGTACCAGTAGTTCCTCAGTAACCGGGGAGCTGTTTTTT.